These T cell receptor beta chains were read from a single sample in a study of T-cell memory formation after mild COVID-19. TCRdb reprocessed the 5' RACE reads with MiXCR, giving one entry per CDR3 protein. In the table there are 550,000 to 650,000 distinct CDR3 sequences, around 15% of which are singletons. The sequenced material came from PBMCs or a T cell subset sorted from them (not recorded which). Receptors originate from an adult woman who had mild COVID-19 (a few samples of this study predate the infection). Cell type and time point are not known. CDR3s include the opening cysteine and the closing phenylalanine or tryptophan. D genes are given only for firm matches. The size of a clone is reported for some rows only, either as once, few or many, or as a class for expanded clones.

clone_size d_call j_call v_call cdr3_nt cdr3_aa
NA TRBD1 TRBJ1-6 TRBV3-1 TGTGCCAGCAGCCAAGGAGGGGGCGCGACACCCCTCCACTTT CASSQGGGATPLHF
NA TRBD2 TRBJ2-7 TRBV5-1 TGCGCCAGCAGCCCGGCGCCCCGCCGGGGGGACGAGCAGTACTTC CASSPAPRRGDEQYF
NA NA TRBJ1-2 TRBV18 TGTGCCAGCTCACCAGAGGGGGGCGCGGACTATGGCTACACCTTC CASSPEGGADYGYTF
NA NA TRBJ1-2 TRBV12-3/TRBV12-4 TGTGCCAGCACCCTGGGGAGAGGGACCGGCTATGGCTACACCTTC CASTLGRGTGYGYTF
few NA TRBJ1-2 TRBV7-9 TGTGCCAGCAGCCCCGGACAGTTAAGCTATGGCTACACCTTC CASSPGQLSYGYTF
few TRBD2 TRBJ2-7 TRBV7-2 TGTGCCAGCAGCCCACTAGCGGGAGTAAACGAGCAGTACTTC CASSPLAGVNEQYF
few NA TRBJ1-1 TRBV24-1 TGTGCCACCAGTGATAATAGGGAAGCTTTCTTT CATSDNREAFF
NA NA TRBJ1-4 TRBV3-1 TGTGCCAGCAGCCCCTCAGGACGGACAACTAATGAAAAACTGTTTTTT CASSPSGRTTNEKLFF
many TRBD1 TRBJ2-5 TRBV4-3 TGCGCCAGCAGCCAAGATTATCCAGGGGGCGCGGATGAGACCCAGTACTTC CASSQDYPGGADETQYF
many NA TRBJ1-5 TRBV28 TGTGCCAGCAGTTTTTTAGGTAGCAATCAGCCCCAGCATTTT CASSFLGSNQPQHF
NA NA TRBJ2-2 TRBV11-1 TGTGCCAGCAACATCGTAGAGAGCACCGGGGAGCTGTTTTTT CASNIVESTGELFF
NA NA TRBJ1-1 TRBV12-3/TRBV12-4 TGTGCCAGCAGCGAGCAGAGGGGCATGAACACTGAAGCTTTCTTT CASSEQRGMNTEAFF
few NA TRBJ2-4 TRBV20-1 TGCAGTGCCACTAATCCGGGACCCAAAAACATTCAGTACTTC CSATNPGPKNIQYF
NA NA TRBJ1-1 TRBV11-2 TGTGCCAGCAGCTTAACGGCCCGGCCTCGGGACACTGAAGCTTTCTTT CASSLTARPRDTEAFF
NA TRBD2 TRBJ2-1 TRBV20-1 TGCAGTGCTAGAGGACTAGCGGGAACCAATGAGCAGTTCTTC CSARGLAGTNEQFF
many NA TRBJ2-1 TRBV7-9 TGTGCCAGCAGCTTAGAACTGGGTGAGCAGTTCTTC CASSLELGEQFF
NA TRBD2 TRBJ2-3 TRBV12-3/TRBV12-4 TGTGCCAGCAGTTCACTGCAAGCGGGGACCACAGATACGCAGTATTTT CASSSLQAGTTDTQYF
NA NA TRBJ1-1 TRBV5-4 TGTGCCAGCAGCTTGGATAGGAACCTGAACACTGAAGCTTTCTTT CASSLDRNLNTEAFF
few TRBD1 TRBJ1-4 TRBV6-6 TGTGCCAGCAGTTACCGTTACGGGACAGATGAAAAACTGTTTTTT CASSYRYGTDEKLFF
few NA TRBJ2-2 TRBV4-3 TGCGCCAGCAGCCCGGAGAGGGGTCCCGGGGAGCTGTTTTTT CASSPERGPGELFF
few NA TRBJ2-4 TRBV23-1 TGCGCCAGCAGTCAACTCATTCTCTACGGGAGAGTCAAAAACATTCAGTACTTC CASSQLILYGRVKNIQYF
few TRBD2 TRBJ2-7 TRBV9 TGTGCCAGCAGCGTAGGCGGGGGACTAGCGACTGGCGAGCAGTACTTC CASSVGGGLATGEQYF
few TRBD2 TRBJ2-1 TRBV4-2 TGTGCCAGCAGCCAGCCGGGACTAGCGGGAGGAAGTGAGCAGTTCTTC CASSQPGLAGGSEQFF
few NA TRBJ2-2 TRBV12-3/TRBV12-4 TGTGCCAGCAGCCATACAGGGAAGGAAGGAACCGGGGAGCTGTTTTTT CASSHTGKEGTGELFF
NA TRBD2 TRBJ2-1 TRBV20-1 TGCAGTGCTAGGTCATTAGCGGGAATCTACAATGAGCAGTTCTTC CSARSLAGIYNEQFF
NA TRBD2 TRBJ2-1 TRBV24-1 TGTGCCACCAGTTCAGCGGGAGGTTCCTACAATGAGCAGTTCTTC CATSSAGGSYNEQFF
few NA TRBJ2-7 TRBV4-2 TGTGCCAGCAGCCCCTCAACGGGGAATTACGAGCAGTACTTC CASSPSTGNYEQYF
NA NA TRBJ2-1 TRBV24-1 TGTGCCACCAGTGACGTGAATGAGCAGTTCTTC CATSDVNEQFF
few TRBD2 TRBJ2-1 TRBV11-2 TGTGCCAGCAGCGGCTTTTCGACTAGCGGGAGGGCCATTGAGCAGTTCTTC CASSGFSTSGRAIEQFF
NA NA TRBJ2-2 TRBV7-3 TGTGCCAGCAGCTCCCCGGGTGCCTTAGTAGGGGGGACCGGGGAGCTGTTTTTT CASSSPGALVGGTGELFF
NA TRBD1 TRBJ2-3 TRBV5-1 TGCGCCAGCAGCCCGCTCGGAACAGGGGCGATTATCACAGATACGCAGTATTTT CASSPLGTGAIITDTQYF
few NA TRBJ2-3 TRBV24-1 TGTGCCACCAGTGATTATCCCGTAAGGACCGGAGCCGTCACAGATACGCAGTATTTT CATSDYPVRTGAVTDTQYF
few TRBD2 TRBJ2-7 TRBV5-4 TGTGCCAGCGGGGGGGGTTTCGGGAGCGAGCAGTACTTC CASGGGFGSEQYF
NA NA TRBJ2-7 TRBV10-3 TGTGCCATCAGTGAGTCATCCAGGGCCACCTACGAGCAGTACTTC CAISESSRATYEQYF
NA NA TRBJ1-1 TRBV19 TGTGCCAGTAGTATGAAAGGCTGGAACACTGAAGCTTTCTTT CASSMKGWNTEAFF
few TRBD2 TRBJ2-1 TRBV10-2 TGCGCCAGCAGGGCAACTAGCGGGAGGGGGAATGAGCAGTTCTTC CASRATSGRGNEQFF
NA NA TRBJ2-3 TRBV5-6 TGTGCCAGCAGCCGTCTCGGACTAAGCACAGATACGCAGTATTTT CASSRLGLSTDTQYF
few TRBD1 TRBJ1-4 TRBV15 TGTGCCACCAGCAGAGAGGACAGGTTCGATGAAAAACTGTTTTTT CATSREDRFDEKLFF
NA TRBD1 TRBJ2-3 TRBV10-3 TGTGCCATCAGCCCCCGTGGACAGGGGTCAGATACGCAGTATTTT CAISPRGQGSDTQYF
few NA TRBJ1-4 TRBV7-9 TGTGCCAGCAGCTTAGGTATCACAGAAGACGGGACTAATGAAAAACTGTTTTTT CASSLGITEDGTNEKLFF
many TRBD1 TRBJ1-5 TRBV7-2 TGTGCCAGCAGCTTCCAGACAGGGACACTCAATCAGCCCCAGCATTTT CASSFQTGTLNQPQHF
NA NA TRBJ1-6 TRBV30 TGTGCCTGGATTCTCCGAAGCTCCTATAATTCACCCCTCCACTTT CAWILRSSYNSPLHF
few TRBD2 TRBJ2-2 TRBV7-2 TGTGCCAGCAGCCCCATGTGGGTTGTAGCGGGAGCGAACACCGGGGAGCTGTTTTTT CASSPMWVVAGANTGELFF
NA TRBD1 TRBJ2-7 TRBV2 TGTGCCAGCAGTGATTCGGACAGGGACTCCTACGAGCAGTACTTC CASSDSDRDSYEQYF
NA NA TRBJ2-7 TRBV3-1 TGTGCCAGCAGCCAAGATGTTACAGGGCGGGTGTCCTACGAGCAGTACTTC CASSQDVTGRVSYEQYF
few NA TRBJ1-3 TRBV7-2 TGTGCCAGCAGCTTAAGTCTGGGGGTAGCTGGAAACACCATATATTTT CASSLSLGVAGNTIYF
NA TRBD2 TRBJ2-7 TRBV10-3 TGTGCCATCACCGATGGTAGCGGGAGCGGGGAGCAGTACTTC CAITDGSGSGEQYF
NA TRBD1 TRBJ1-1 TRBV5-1 TGCGCCAGCAGCTGGGGACAGGGGGACACTGAAGCTTTCTTT CASSWGQGDTEAFF
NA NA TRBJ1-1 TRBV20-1 TGCAGTGCCACTCTGGATGGTGAAGCTTTCTTT CSATLDGEAFF
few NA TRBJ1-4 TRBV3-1 TGTGCCAGCAGCCCGAGAAGGGGAAAACTGTTTTTT CASSPRRGKLFF